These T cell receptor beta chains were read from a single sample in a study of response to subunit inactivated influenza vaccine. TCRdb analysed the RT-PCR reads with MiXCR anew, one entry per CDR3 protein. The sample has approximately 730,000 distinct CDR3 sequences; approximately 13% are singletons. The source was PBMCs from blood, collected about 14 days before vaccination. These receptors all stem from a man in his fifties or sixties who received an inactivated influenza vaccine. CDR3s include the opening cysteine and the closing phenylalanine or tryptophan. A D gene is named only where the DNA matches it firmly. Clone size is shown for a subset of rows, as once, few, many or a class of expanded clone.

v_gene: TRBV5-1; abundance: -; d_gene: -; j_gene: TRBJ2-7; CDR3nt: TGCGCCAGCAGCCCTGGCGGCCACTACGAGCAGTACTTC; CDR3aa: CASSPGGHYEQYF
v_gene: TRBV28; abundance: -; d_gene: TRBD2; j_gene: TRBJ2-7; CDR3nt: TGTGCCAGCGACCCTTGGGGTAGCGGGAGGGCCGGTGAGCAGTACTTC; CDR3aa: CASDPWGSGRAGEQYF
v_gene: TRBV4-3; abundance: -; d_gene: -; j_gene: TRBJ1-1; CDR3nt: TGCGCCAGCAGCCAAGTCGGGGTTGGCGGCACTGAAGCTTTCTTT; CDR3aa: CASSQVGVGGTEAFF
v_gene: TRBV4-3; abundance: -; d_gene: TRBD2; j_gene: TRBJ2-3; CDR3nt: TGCGCCAGCAGCCAAGATCGGGTAGCGGGGGGGCGGACCAGCACAGATACGCAGTATTTT; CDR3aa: CASSQDRVAGGRTSTDTQYF
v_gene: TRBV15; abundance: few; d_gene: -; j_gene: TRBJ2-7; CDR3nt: TGTGCCACCAGCAGACAGACAGGCACCTACGAGCAGTACTTC; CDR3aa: CATSRQTGTYEQYF
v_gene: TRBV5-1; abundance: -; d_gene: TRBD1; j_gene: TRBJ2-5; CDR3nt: TGCGCCAGCAGCGCCGGGACAGGGGACGGGACCCAGTACTTC; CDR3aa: CASSAGTGDGTQYF
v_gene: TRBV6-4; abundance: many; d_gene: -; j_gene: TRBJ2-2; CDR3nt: TGTGCCAGCAGAAGGGAATCGACCGGGGAGCTGTTTTTT; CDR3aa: CASRRESTGELFF
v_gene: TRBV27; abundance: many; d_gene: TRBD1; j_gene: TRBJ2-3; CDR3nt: TGTGCCAGCAGTCCGCAGGGGGTCGGCACAGATACGCAGTATTTT; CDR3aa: CASSPQGVGTDTQYF
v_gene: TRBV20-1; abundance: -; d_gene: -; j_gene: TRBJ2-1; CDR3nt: TGCAGTGCCGCGCCACACTACAATGAGCAGTTCTTC; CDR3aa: CSAAPHYNEQFF
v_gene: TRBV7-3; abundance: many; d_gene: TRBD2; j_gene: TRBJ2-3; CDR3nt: TGTGCCAGCAGCTCCCTAGCGGGGCACACAGATACGCAGTATTTT; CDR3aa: CASSSLAGHTDTQYF
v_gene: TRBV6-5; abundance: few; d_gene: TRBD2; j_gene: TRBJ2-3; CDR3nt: TGTGCCAGCAGTTACAGTGGACTAGAAGTGGATACGCAGTATTTT; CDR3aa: CASSYSGLEVDTQYF
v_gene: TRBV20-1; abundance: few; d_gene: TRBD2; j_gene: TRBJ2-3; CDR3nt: TGCAGTGCTAGAGACCCACAGCCTCATCGGCGGGAGCGCACAGATACGCAGTATTTT; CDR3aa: CSARDPQPHRRERTDTQYF
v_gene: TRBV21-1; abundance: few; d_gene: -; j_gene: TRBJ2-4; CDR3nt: TGTGCCACCCCGGGGGGGGACCGGGAAAGACCTTTGGACATTCAGTACTTC; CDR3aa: CATPGGDRERPLDIQYF
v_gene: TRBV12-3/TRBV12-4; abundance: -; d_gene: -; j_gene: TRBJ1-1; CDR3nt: TGTGCCAGCATCCTGGACAGTTTGAACACTGAAGCTTTCTTT; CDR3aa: CASILDSLNTEAFF
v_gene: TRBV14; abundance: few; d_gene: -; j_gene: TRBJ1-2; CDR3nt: TGTGCCAGCAGCCAAGCGGCGCCCGTAAGGGGCTACACCTTC; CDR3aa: CASSQAAPVRGYTF
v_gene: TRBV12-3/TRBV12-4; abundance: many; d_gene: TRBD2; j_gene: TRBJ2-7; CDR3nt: TGTGCCAGCAGCTTCATGGGGACTAGCGGGTCCTACGAGCAGTACTTC; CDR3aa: CASSFMGTSGSYEQYF